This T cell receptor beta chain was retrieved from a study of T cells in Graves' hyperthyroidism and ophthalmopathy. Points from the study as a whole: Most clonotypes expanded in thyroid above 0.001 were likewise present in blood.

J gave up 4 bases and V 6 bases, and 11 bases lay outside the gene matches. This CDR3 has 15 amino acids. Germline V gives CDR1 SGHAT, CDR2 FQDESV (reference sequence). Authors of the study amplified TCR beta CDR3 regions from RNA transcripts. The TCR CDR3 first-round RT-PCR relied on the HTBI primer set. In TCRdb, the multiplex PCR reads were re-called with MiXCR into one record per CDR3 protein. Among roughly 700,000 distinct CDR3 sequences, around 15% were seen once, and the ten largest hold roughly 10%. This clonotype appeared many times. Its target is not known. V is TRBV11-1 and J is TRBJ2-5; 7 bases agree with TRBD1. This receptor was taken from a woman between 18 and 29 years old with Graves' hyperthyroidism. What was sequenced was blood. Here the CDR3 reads CASSQRTGDRETQYF. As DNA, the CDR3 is TGTGCCAGCAGTCAAAGAACAGGGGATAGAGAGACCCAGTACTTC.